The 32 T cell receptor beta chains listed next were all sequenced from one sample in a study of PD-L1 blockade in urothelial cancer. Assay: immunoSEQ multiplex PCR; the TCRdb copy retains only in-frame clones and omits some. The table includes around 66,000 clones, 81% detected once. Time point given: pretreatment peripheral blood. The starting material was PBMCs, obtained around atezolizumab (anti-PD-L1) treatment. The receptors were sampled from a man in his 70s with urothelial cancer.

V is TRBV28 and J is TRBJ2-1; TRBD2 agrees at 7 bases. The CDR3 contains 15 residues. V dropped 10 bases and J dropped 3; count of bases not matched to a gene: 12. Germline V gene sequence: CDR1 MDHEN, CDR2 SYDVKM. This CDR3 is CATRSLAANYNEQFF. The CDR3 DNA is TGTGCCACCCGATCTCTAGCGGCGAACTACAATGAGCAGTTCTTC.

This sequence joins TRBV27 and TRBJ2-1; D remains ambiguous. The V end was cut by 4 bases, the J end by 0 bases, with 4 bases between. There are 13 residues in the CDR3. The germline V gene encodes CDR1 MNHEY and CDR2 SMNVEV (reference sequence). CDR3 nucleotides: TGTGCCAGCAGTTCCAGCTCCTACAATGAGCAGTTCTTC. This translates into CASSSSSYNEQFF.

This clone appeared a few times. V usage is TRBV4-2 and J usage is TRBJ2-1, with 7 bases fitting TRBD2. Germline values: CDR1 LGHNA, CDR2 YNFKEQ. The CDR3 is 15 amino acids. V lost 1 base and J lost 8; bases outside the gene matches: 8. The CDR3 region has the DNA TGTGCCAGCAGCCAAGCCCCCCGGGGGAGGGATGAGCAGTTCTTC. It codes for CASSQAPRGRDEQFF.

The chain employs TRBV5-4 and TRBJ1-1, with TRBD1 matching 7 bases. J gave up 2 bases and V 1 base, and 5 bases lay outside the gene matches. Germline CDR1 reads SGHNT; CDR2 reads YYREEE (reference sequence). CDR3 length: 15 amino acids. CDR3 in amino acids: CASSLRLGGNTEAFF. The DNA of the CDR3 is TGTGCCAGCAGCTTGCGGTTAGGGGGCAACACTGAAGCTTTCTTT.

There are a few counts of this clone. This chain joins TRBV21-1 and TRBJ2-7; the DNA was not compared with TRBD1, the D call given in the table. TRBV21-1 is tagged as a pseudogene. The CDR3 has 15 amino acids. The CDR3 is CASSIPDRSDYEQYF. The CDR3 DNA sequence: TGTGCCAGCAGCATACCGGACAGGTCGGACTACGAGCAGTACTTC.

The CDR3 nucleotides read TGTGCCAGCAGCTTGGGCGGTGGCACTGAAGCTTTCTTT. Translated: CASSLGGGTEAFF. V usage is TRBV5-6 and J usage is TRBJ1-1; D remains unclear. The CDR3 runs 13 residues. V gave up 0 bases and J gave up 4 bases, with 7 bases separating them. Germline V gene lookup returns CDR1 SGHDT and CDR2 YYEEEE.

The chain couples TRBV2 to TRBJ2-7, with D possibly being TRBD1 (5 bases). CDR3 length: 14 amino acids. With 1 base removed from V and 2 bases from J, the gap between germline ends came to 9 bases. Germline V gene sequence: CDR1 SNHLY, CDR2 FYNNEI. CDR3 nucleotides: TGTGCCAGCAGTGAAGGAAAGACAGCCTACGAGCAGTACTTC. Translated: CASSEGKTAYEQYF.

The chain uses TRBV5-6 and TRBJ1-1; D gene unclear. Germline CDR1 and CDR2: SGHDT and YYEEEE. CDR3 size: 13 residues. Trimming shortened V by 3 bases and J by 8 bases, and 14 bases separated the two germline ends. The CDR3 nucleotides read TGTGCCAGCAGCTCAACAGCATTTGGGGAAGCTTTCTTT. Translating gives CASSSTAFGEAFF.

V usage is TRBV19 and J usage is TRBJ1-5; D possibly corresponds to TRBD1 (5 bases). Germline CDR1 and CDR2: LNHDA and SQIVND (reference sequence). Between the trimmed V and J ends, which lost 4 bases and 7 bases, there was a span of 20 bases. The CDR3 runs 16 residues. CDR3 nucleotides: TGTGCCAGTAGTACCTCCACTCGGACACGGAACCAGCCCCAGCATTTT. Protein product: CASSTSTRTRNQPQHF. Complete variable domain (other parts from reference TRBV19 and TRBJ1-5): DGGITQSPKYLFRKEGQNVTLSCEQNLNHDAMYWYRQDPGQGLRLIYYSQIVNDFQKGDIAEGYSVSREKKESFPLTVTSAQKNPTAFYLCASSTSTRTRNQPQHFGDGTRLSIL.

This chain links TRBV28 with TRBJ2-1; 14 positions agree with TRBD2. Germline CDR1 MDHEN, CDR2 SYDVKM. V lost 8 bases and J lost 5; bases outside the gene matches: 11. CDR3 length equals 17 residues. This chain's CDR3 is CASGGLAGDYGNNEQFF. CDR3 nucleotide sequence: TGTGCCAGCGGGGGACTAGCGGGAGATTACGGGAACAATGAGCAGTTCTTC.

The chain's CDR3 is CAISEGGLADSSYNEQFF. Written as DNA, the CDR3 is TGTGCCATCAGTGAGGGGGGACTAGCGGACAGCTCCTACAATGAGCAGTTCTTC. The rearrangement joins TRBV10-3 to TRBJ2-1, with 11 bases that match TRBD2. The CDR3 sequence is 18 residues long. With V trimmed by 2 bases and J by 0 bases, 6 bases remained unmatched. CDR1 and CDR2 (germline): ENHRY, SYGVKD.

The rearrangement links TRBV4-3 to TRBJ1-2; D call uncertain. The CDR3 length is 15 residues. V shed 1 base and J shed 8 bases, with 17 bases lying between them. The germline gives CDR1 LGHNA, CDR2 YSLEER. In DNA, the CDR3 is TGCGCCAGCAGCCAAGCCAGCCCTAGCAGAATCGGCTACACCTTC. It translates to CASSQASPSRIGYTF.

This chain links TRBV19 with TRBJ1-1; D might be TRBD1 (5 bases). Germline CDR1 reads LNHDA; CDR2 reads SQIVND (reference sequence). The CDR3 contains 14 residues. V dropped 3 bases and J dropped 4 bases, with 12 bases sitting between them. The CDR3 region is CASSIGAAPTEAFF. The CDR3 nucleotides read TGTGCCAGTAGTATTGGGGCGGCGCCCACTGAAGCTTTCTTT.

The rearrangement uses TRBV28 and TRBJ2-7, with 12 positions matching TRBD2. The CDR3 totals 16 residues. CDR1 MDHEN and CDR2 SYDVKM come from the germline V gene. The J segment lost 6 bases and the V segment lost 6 bases, leaving 12 bases of the junction unmatched. The CDR3 DNA sequence: TGTGCCAGCAGGCCCCTTAAGACTAGCGGGAGTTTCGAGCAGTACTTC. Amino acid sequence: CASRPLKTSGSFEQYF.

The rearrangement joins TRBV11-2 to TRBJ2-3; TRBD1 matches 10 bases. CDR3 length: 17 amino acids. V was clipped by 5 bases and J by 2 bases; unmatched bases: 10. Germline V gene data show CDR1 as SGHAT and CDR2 as FQNNGV. The chain's CDR3 is CASSHSTGQGITDTQYF. The CDR3 DNA reads as TGTGCCAGCAGCCACTCAACGGGACAGGGGATCACAGATACGCAGTATTTT.

The rearrangement links TRBV6-5 to TRBJ1-4; D is undetermined. Germline V gives CDR1 MNHEY, CDR2 SVGAGI. V lost 7 bases and J 4 bases, leaving 7 bases between the germline ends. CDR3 length: 12 amino acids. CDR3 DNA: TGTGCCAGCAAAAGCTATAATGAAAAACTGTTTTTT. Translation: CASKSYNEKLFF.

V and J are TRBV19 and TRBJ1-5; TRBD1 might be the D (6 bases). This CDR3 has 14 amino acids. V gave up 6 bases and J gave up 5 bases, with 14 bases separating them. In germline, CDR1 is LNHDA, CDR2 SQIVND (reference sequence). CDR3 coding DNA: TGTGCCAGTAGCGGGGGGACACGCTATCAGCCCCAGCATTTT. It specifies CASSGGTRYQPQHF.

The chain joins TRBV5-6 to TRBJ1-4; 7 bases agree with TRBD1. Germline V lookup: CDR1 SGHDT, CDR2 YYEEEE. This CDR3 has 15 amino acids. The junction had 11 bases not matched to a gene; V was cut back by 4 bases and J by 8 bases. CDR3: CASSGTGVGEEKLFF. The CDR3 DNA follows: TGTGCCAGCAGCGGAACAGGGGTGGGTGAAGAAAAACTGTTTTTT.

This chain joins TRBV7-3 and TRBJ1-1; D remains ambiguous. CDR3 size: 13 residues. V lost 2 bases to trimming and J lost 0 bases, with 4 bases between them. Germline V gene lookup returns CDR1 SGHTA and CDR2 FQGTGA. The CDR3 nucleotides read TGTGCCAGCAGCTTACAGGTGAACACTGAAGCTTTCTTT. It codes for CASSLQVNTEAFF.

This clone was recorded a few times. The chain's CDR3 is CASSYGLVGGDTQYF. The CDR3 region has the DNA TGTGCCAGTAGTTACGGACTAGTAGGAGGAGATACGCAGTATTTT. V gene TRBV19 combines with J gene TRBJ2-3; TRBD2 agrees at 7 bases. V gave up 5 bases and J gave up 5 bases; unmatched junction bases: 10. The CDR3 contains 15 residues. Germline V gene data show CDR1 as LNHDA and CDR2 as SQIVND (reference sequence).

The chain links TRBV19 to TRBJ1-1; the D is unclear. CDR3 size: 15 residues. V shed 6 bases and J shed 3 bases, with 17 bases lying between them. Germline V gene sequence: CDR1 LNHDA, CDR2 SQIVND (reference sequence). The CDR3 DNA follows: TGTGCCAGTAGCCACTCCCCGAACTTGGACACTGAAGCTTTCTTT. Encoded protein: CASSHSPNLDTEAFF.

CDR3 sequence: CASSSQRGEQYF. The CDR3 nucleotides are TGTGCCAGCAGCTCTCAAAGAGGAGAGCAGTACTTC. The chain employs TRBV7-9 and TRBJ2-7; D remains unclear. CDR1 and CDR2 (germline): SEHNR, FQNEAQ (reference sequence). Trimming left V 4 bases short and J 7 bases short, with 11 bases between. The CDR3 length is 12 residues.

V and J are TRBV7-8 and TRBJ2-2; D is unclear. The CDR3 consists of 13 residues. Trimming stripped 5 bases from V and 5 bases from J, with 9 bases between. The germline gives CDR1 SGHVS, CDR2 FQNEAQ. The DNA of the CDR3 is TGTGCCAGCAGCACGCCCGGGACCGGGGAGCTGTTTTTT. It specifies CASSTPGTGELFF.

The genes are TRBV15 and TRBJ1-5, with D possibly being TRBD1 (5 bases). Trimming left V 3 bases short and J 0 bases short, with 9 bases between. The CDR3 runs 15 residues. Germline CDR1 reads LNHNV; CDR2 reads YYDKDF (reference sequence). The CDR3 loop is CATSRQGDSNQPQHF. As DNA, the CDR3 is TGTGCCACCAGCAGGCAGGGTGATAGCAATCAGCCCCAGCATTTT. Full variable domain (outside the CDR3, taken from reference TRBV15 and TRBJ1-5): DAMVIQNPRYQVTQFGKPVTLSCSQTLNHNVMYWYQQKSSQAPKLLFHYYDKDFNNEADTPDNFQSRRPNTSFCFLDIRSPGLGDTAMYLCATSRQGDSNQPQHFGDGTRLSIL.

This clone was seen a handful of times. The gene calls are TRBV5-1 and TRBJ1-1; D unclear. This CDR3 has 14 amino acids. Germline V gene sequence: CDR1 SGHRS, CDR2 YFSETQ. Trimming removed 2 bases from V and 0 bases from J, with 8 bases in between. CDR3 loop: CASSLAILNTEAFF. The CDR3 coding sequence is TGCGCCAGCAGCTTAGCAATATTGAACACTGAAGCTTTCTTT.

The chain employs TRBV2 and TRBJ1-1, with TRBD1 identical over 12 bases. The CDR3 is made up of 14 amino acids. The trim removed 6 bases at V and 5 bases at J, leaving 4 bases unmatched. CDR1 and CDR2 from the germline V gene are SNHLY and FYNNEI. The CDR3 loop is CASRGTGGWTEAFF. The CDR3, as DNA: TGTGCCAGCAGGGGGACAGGGGGCTGGACTGAAGCTTTCTTT.

Of note for this clone: Other DNA sequences within the sample encode an identical CDR3. The chain recombines TRBV5-4 with TRBJ2-5; 7 bases agree with TRBD2. V lost 4 bases and J lost 5; bases outside the gene matches: 8. Germline V lookup: CDR1 SGHNT, CDR2 YYREEE (reference sequence). This CDR3 has 14 amino acids. This chain's CDR3 is CASSRTRGVETQYF. CDR3 nucleotide sequence: TGTGCCAGCAGCCGGACTAGAGGGGTGGAGACCCAGTACTTC.

CDR3 sequence reads: CASSRQGTGAGELFF. CDR3 DNA: TGTGCCAGCTCACGACAGGGCACCGGTGCCGGGGAGCTGTTTTTT. V is TRBV18 and J is TRBJ2-2; 7 nucleotides agree with TRBD1. This CDR3 region has 15 residues. The germline CDR1 and CDR2 sequences are KGHSH and LQKENI. J gave up 6 bases and V 4 bases, and 8 bases lay outside the gene matches.

The J gene is TRBJ1-2, the V gene TRBV5-6, with unresolved D. The V end was cut by 4 bases, the J end by 8 bases, with 12 bases between. The CDR3 runs 12 residues. Per germline, CDR1 SGHDT and CDR2 YYEEEE. This CDR3 is CASSLRHGGYTF. The CDR3 DNA is TGTGCCAGCAGCCTACGACACGGCGGCTACACCTTC. Complete variable domain (other parts from reference TRBV5-6 and TRBJ1-2): DAGVTQSPTHLIKTRGQQVTLRCSPKSGHDTVSWYQQALGQGPQFIFQYYEEEERQRGNFPDRFSGHQFPNYSSELNVNALLLGDSALYLCASSLRHGGYTFGSGTRLTVV.

This chain joins TRBV5-1 and TRBJ1-3, with 8 bases identical to TRBD1. Germline V gene sequence: CDR1 SGHRS, CDR2 YFSETQ. V gave up 7 bases and J gave up 0 bases; unmatched junction bases: 9. The length of the CDR3 is 16 residues. The CDR3 sequence: CASGTGPSVSGNTIYF. The CDR3 DNA reads TGCGCCAGCGGGACAGGCCCTAGTGTCTCTGGAAACACCATATATTTT. Supplemented by reference TRBV5-1 and TRBJ1-3, the full variable domain reads KAGVTQTPRYLIKTRGQQVTLSCSPISGHRSVSWYQQTPGQGLQFLFEYFSETQRNKGNFPGRFSGRQFSNSRSEMNVSTLELGDSALYLCASGTGPSVSGNTIYFGEGSWLTVV.

This clone was seen a few times. This chain connects TRBV5-6 to TRBJ1-1; perhaps TRBD1 as D (5 bases). The V gene's germline CDR1 is SGHDT and CDR2 YYEEEE. The CDR3 is 14 residues long. V lost 1 base to trimming and J lost 5 bases, with 12 bases between them. The DNA of the CDR3 is TGTGCCAGCAGCTTGTATCCAGGGCGGACTGAAGCTTTCTTT. This translates into CASSLYPGRTEAFF.

The rearrangement uses TRBV27 and TRBJ2-4; D perhaps matches TRBD2 (6 bases). This CDR3 has 15 amino acids. CDR1 is MNHEY and CDR2 is SMNVEV in the germline V gene (reference sequence). Trimming pared 6 bases from V and 1 base from J, leaving 13 bases between. The CDR3 DNA reads as TGTGCCAGCAGGCCAGGAGGGGTGGCCAAAAACATTCAGTACTTC. Translating gives CASRPGGVAKNIQYF.